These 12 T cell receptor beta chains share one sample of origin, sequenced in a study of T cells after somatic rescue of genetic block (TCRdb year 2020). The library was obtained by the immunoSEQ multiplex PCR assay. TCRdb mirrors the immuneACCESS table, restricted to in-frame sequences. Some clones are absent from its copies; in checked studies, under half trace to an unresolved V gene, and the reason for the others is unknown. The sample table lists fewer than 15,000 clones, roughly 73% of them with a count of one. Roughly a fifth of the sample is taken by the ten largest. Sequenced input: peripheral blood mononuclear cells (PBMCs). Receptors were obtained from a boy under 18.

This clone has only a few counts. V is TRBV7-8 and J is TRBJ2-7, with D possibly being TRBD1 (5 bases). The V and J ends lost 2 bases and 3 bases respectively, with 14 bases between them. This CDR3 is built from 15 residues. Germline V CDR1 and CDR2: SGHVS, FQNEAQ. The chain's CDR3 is CASSLYFGHFYEQYF. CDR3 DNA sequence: TGTGCCAGCAGCTTATATTTTGGACATTTCTACGAGCAGTACTTC.

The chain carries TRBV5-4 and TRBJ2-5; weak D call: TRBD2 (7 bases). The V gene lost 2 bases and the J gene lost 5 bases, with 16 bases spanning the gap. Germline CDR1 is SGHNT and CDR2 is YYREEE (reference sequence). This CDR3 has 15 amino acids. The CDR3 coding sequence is TGTGCCAGCAGCTTTGGGGGGGGCCGATTGGAGACCCAGTACTTC. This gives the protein CASSFGGGRLETQYF.

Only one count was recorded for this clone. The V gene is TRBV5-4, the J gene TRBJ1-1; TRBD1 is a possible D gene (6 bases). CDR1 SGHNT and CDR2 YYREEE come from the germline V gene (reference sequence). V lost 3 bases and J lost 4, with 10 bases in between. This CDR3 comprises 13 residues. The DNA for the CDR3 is TGTGCCAGCAGCTGGAGGGGGGTCACTGAAGCTTTCTTT. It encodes CASSWRGVTEAFF.

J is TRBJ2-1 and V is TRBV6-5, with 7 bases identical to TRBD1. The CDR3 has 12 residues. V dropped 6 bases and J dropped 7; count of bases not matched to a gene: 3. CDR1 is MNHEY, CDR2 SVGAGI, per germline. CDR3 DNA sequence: TGTGCCAGCAGGACAGGGAGTAATGAGCAGTTCTTC. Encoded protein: CASRTGSNEQFF.

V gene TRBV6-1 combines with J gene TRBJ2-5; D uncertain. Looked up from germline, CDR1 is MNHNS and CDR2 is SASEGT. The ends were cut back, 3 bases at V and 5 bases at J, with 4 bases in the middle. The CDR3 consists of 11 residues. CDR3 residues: CASSDWETQYF. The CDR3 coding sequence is TGTGCCAGCAGTGACTGGGAGACCCAGTACTTC.

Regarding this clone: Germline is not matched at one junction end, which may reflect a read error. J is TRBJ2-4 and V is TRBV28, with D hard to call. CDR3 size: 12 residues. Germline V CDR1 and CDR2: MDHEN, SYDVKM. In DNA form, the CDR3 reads TGTGCCAGCAGTTTGGGGTCTGGTAAGGCAGACTTC. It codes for CASSLGSGKADF.

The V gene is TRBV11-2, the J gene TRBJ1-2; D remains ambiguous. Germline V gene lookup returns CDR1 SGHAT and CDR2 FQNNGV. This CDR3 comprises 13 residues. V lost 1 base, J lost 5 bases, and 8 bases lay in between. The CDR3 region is CASSLVRAYGYTF. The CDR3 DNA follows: TGTGCCAGCAGCTTAGTGCGAGCTTATGGCTACACCTTC.

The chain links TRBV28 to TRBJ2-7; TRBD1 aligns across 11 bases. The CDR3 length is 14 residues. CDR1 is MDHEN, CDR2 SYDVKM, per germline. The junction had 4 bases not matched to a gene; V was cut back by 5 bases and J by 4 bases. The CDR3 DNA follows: TGTGCCAGCAGTGAGGACAGGGGGCTATACGAGCAGTACTTC. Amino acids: CASSEDRGLYEQYF.

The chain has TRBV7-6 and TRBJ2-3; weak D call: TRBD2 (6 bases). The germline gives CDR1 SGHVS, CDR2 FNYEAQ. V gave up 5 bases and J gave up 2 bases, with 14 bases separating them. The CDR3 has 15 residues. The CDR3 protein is CASSPLAGPTDTQYF. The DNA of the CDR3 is TGTGCCAGCAGCCCCCTCGCGGGGCCCACAGATACGCAGTATTTT.

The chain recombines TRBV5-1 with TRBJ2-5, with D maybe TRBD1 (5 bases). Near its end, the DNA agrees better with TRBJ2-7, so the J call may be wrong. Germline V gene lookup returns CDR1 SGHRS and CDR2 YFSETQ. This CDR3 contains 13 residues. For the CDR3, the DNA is TGCGCCAGCAGCTCGGACATTCTCCACGAGCAGTACTTC. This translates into CASSSDILHEQYF.

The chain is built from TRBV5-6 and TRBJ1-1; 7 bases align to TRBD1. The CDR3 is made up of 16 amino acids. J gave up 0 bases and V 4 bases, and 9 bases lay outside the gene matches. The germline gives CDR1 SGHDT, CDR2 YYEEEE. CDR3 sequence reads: CASSRGNRGLNTEAFF. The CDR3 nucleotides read TGTGCCAGCAGCCGCGGTAACAGGGGCCTGAACACTGAAGCTTTCTTT.

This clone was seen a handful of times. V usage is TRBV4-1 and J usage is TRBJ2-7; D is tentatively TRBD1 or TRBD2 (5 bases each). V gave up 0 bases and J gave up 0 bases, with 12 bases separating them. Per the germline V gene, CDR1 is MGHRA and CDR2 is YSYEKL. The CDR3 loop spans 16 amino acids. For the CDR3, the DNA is TGCGCCAGCAGCCAAGAAGGGGCACGGGGCTCCTACGAGCAGTACTTC. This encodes CASSQEGARGSYEQYF.